The clone carrying this T cell receptor beta chain was counted once. These data come from a study of cytomegalovirus exposure and HLA in healthy donors. Primers: 60 Vbeta forward and 13 Jbeta reverse. Assay used: immunoSEQ multiplex PCR; TCRdb lists only in-frame clones, some missing. The sample shows some 98,000 clones, 60% to 80% of them seen only once. The germline V gene encodes CDR1 LNHDA and CDR2 SQIVND (reference sequence). The CDR3 spans 18 residues. With 4 bases clipped from V and 2 bases from J, the junction kept 9 bases outside the gene matches. This TCR was recovered from a female donor in good health and CMV-seronegative. Sequencing was performed on PBMCs. The V and J genes are TRBV19 and TRBJ2-3, with TRBD2 identical over 13 bases. DNA of the CDR3: TGTGCCAGTAGTAAAGACCGGACTAGCGGGGGTGTCACAGATACGCAGTATTTT. It is translated as CASSKDRTSGGVTDTQYF.